These T cell receptor beta chains were read from a single sample in a study of T-cell memory formation after mild COVID-19. TCRdb itself ran the 5' RACE reads through MiXCR, one entry per CDR3 protein. The sample lists 89,000 or so distinct CDR3 sequences, around 13% occurring once. The sample consisted of PBMCs or a T cell subset sorted from them (not recorded which). All receptors derive from a man aged 18 to 30 who had mild COVID-19 (a few samples of this study predate the infection). Cell type and time point are not known. Both conserved end residues are part of each CDR3.

TRBV11-1,TRBJ2-1,CASSWTGAPYNEQFF
TRBV5-8,TRBJ2-7,CASSSDRGAYEQYF
TRBV7-2,TRBJ2-7,CASSLGLWPDHEQYF
TRBV4-3,TRBJ1-5,CASSQDRHSNQPQHF
TRBV4-1,TRBJ2-2,CASSLTNTGGPGELFF
TRBV7-9,TRBJ2-7,CASSSHKGQISYEQYF
TRBV6-1,TRBJ2-3,CASSEVLLEGSYTDTQYF
TRBV20-1,TRBJ2-5,CSARGGTRDVVTQYF
TRBV10-3,TRBJ2-7,CAISVLGSGESYEQYF
TRBV9,TRBJ2-5,CASSVGTSDKETQYF
TRBV4-1,TRBJ2-4,CASSQNPTGLQYF
TRBV11-2,TRBJ2-2,CASSFGSAGELFF
TRBV5-1,TRBJ2-1,CASSLQGSYNEQFF
TRBV6-5,TRBJ1-1,CASSSYPGQGVEAFF
TRBV7-3,TRBJ2-1,CASSLVPGAGANEQFF
TRBV7-2,TRBJ2-3,CASRAGGKLTDTQYF
TRBV11-1,TRBJ2-7,CASAEGRLWYEQYF
TRBV6-2/TRBV6-3,TRBJ1-2,CASSFGGLYGYTF
TRBV6-2/TRBV6-3,TRBJ1-1,CASRTGGREAFF
TRBV12-3/TRBV12-4,TRBJ2-2,CASSLGVGELFF
TRBV4-1,TRBJ2-1,CASSHFSGGALNEQFF
TRBV6-2/TRBV6-3,TRBJ2-2,CASSYLRGRLFF
TRBV4-3,TRBJ1-2,CASSSELPGPGFYGYTF
TRBV27,TRBJ2-2,CASSLTTNTGELFF
TRBV5-1,TRBJ1-1,CASSPGDRGENTEAFF
TRBV12-3/TRBV12-4,TRBJ1-5,CASSFLGADQPQHF
TRBV14,TRBJ2-6,CASSQRGAPRGANVLTF
TRBV7-9,TRBJ2-1,CASSLVASGRGAEQFF
TRBV11-2,TRBJ1-1,CASSTFPEGTEAFF
TRBV12-3/TRBV12-4,TRBJ2-2,CASSRPGGVVNTGELFF
TRBV7-8,TRBJ1-1,CASSLAATGGSEAFF
TRBV7-9,TRBJ2-5,CASSPAPLQEAQYF
TRBV30,TRBJ2-7,CAWSVGATALAEQYF
TRBV7-2,TRBJ1-2,CASSLAGGQYNYGYTF
TRBV24-1,TRBJ2-2,CATKALGGWDTGELFF
TRBV29-1,TRBJ2-7,CSVVGESYEQYF
TRBV5-6,TRBJ2-5,CASSLWLAETQYF
TRBV15,TRBJ2-5,CATSRTVPETQYF
TRBV27,TRBJ2-3,CASSLSSRLAGDSTDTQYF
TRBV12-3/TRBV12-4,TRBJ1-5,CASSDRVGRQPQHF
TRBV4-1,TRBJ2-5,CASSPGGAETQYF
TRBV12-3/TRBV12-4,TRBJ2-2,CASITGANTGELFF
TRBV25-1,TRBJ2-1,CASSELAGEVNEQFF
TRBV7-2,TRBJ2-6,CASSLVSSGANVLTF
TRBV12-3/TRBV12-4,TRBJ2-7,CASMGGAYEQYF
TRBV12-3/TRBV12-4,TRBJ1-1,CASSLRSGPNTEAFF
TRBV2,TRBJ2-3,CASGAGTTDTDTQYF
TRBV4-3,TRBJ2-3,CASSPHPLAGASDTQYF
TRBV20-1,TRBJ2-7,CSARADSLSSGQYF
TRBV19,TRBJ2-3,CASRLLAGTTDTQYF
TRBV7-8,TRBJ1-2,CASSFGSGYTF
TRBV7-9,TRBJ2-1,CASPRTSGDNNEQFF
TRBV7-9,TRBJ2-1,CASILDRGDEQFF
TRBV6-5,TRBJ2-3,CASSQRSGGAGDTQYF
TRBV7-6,TRBJ2-7,CASSLDRGELRGQYF